A single sample is the source of the 13 T cell receptor beta chains below, sequenced in a study of technical replicates of blood from a handful of donors. Repertoires were generated with immunoSEQ multiplex PCR, while TCRdb's copy carries only in-frame clones and drops some. The sample shows some 30,000 clones, around 90% of them seen only once. The sample consisted of PBMCs. The receptors derive from a human donor in good health. Some clones in this sample may be carry-over from other donors' samples.

V is TRBV7-2 and J is TRBJ1-2, with D unclear. The germline V gene encodes CDR1 SGHTA and CDR2 FQGNSA. The length of the CDR3 is 13 residues. Trimming stripped 5 bases from V and 4 bases from J, with 11 bases between. In DNA form, the CDR3 reads TGTGCCAGCAGCCTGAGTGCTTTCTATGGCTACACCTTC. Encoded protein: CASSLSAFYGYTF.

The rearrangement joins TRBV5-1 to TRBJ2-3, with 12 positions matching TRBD1. V lost 3 bases, J lost 3 bases, and 2 bases stayed unmatched. This CDR3 is 15 amino acids long. From germline, CDR1 is SGHRS and CDR2 YFSETQ. As DNA, the CDR3 is TGCGCCAGCAGCTCGGGACAGGGGGCGACAGATACGCAGTATTTT. This gives the protein CASSSGQGATDTQYF.

The chain couples TRBV10-3 to TRBJ1-1, with TRBD1 matching 7 bases. The CDR3 has 13 residues. The germline V gene encodes CDR1 ENHRY and CDR2 SYGVKD. Losses at the gene ends were 4 bases for V and 7 bases for J; bases not matched to a gene: 6. CDR3 sequence: CAISGTGGNEAFF. CDR3 nucleotide sequence: TGTGCCATCAGTGGGACAGGTGGAAATGAAGCTTTCTTT.

V gene TRBV13 combines with J gene TRBJ2-5; no reliable D call. Per the germline V gene, CDR1 is PRHDT and CDR2 is FYEKMQ (reference sequence). V lost 2 bases to trimming and J lost 2 bases, with 12 bases between them. The CDR3 length is 15 residues. CDR3 protein: CASSLLKGEQETQYF. The CDR3 coding sequence is TGTGCCAGCAGCTTATTGAAAGGAGAGCAAGAGACCCAGTACTTC.

This clone is a singleton in its sample. The CDR3 sequence: CASRFTGDTQYF. The CDR3, as DNA: TGTGCCAGCAGATTTACCGGAGATACGCAGTATTTT. The chain links TRBV11-2 to TRBJ2-3; D ambiguous. The CDR3 spans 12 residues. From germline, CDR1 is SGHAT and CDR2 FQNNGV. V lost 6 bases and J lost 5, with 9 bases in between.

This sequence joins TRBV15 and TRBJ2-5, with D tentatively TRBD1 (6 bases). V lost 8 bases, J lost 2 bases, and 9 bases lay in between. This CDR3 region has 12 residues. Per the germline V gene, CDR1 is LNHNV and CDR2 is YYDKDF (reference sequence). DNA for the CDR3: TGTGCCACCCGGGACATTCAAGAGACCCAGTACTTC. Its protein is CATRDIQETQYF.

This clone was counted a single time. The V gene is TRBV11-2, the J gene TRBJ1-6; weak D call: TRBD1 (5 bases). CDR3 length: 16 amino acids. CDR1 is SGHAT and CDR2 is FQNNGV in the germline V gene. V dropped 6 bases and J dropped 7 bases, with 19 bases sitting between them. The CDR3 protein is CASSFRPGTENSPLHF. In DNA, the CDR3 is TGTGCCAGCAGTTTCAGACCCGGGACTGAAAATTCACCCCTCCACTTT.

J is TRBJ1-4 and V is TRBV19, with TRBD1 identical over 8 bases. The J segment lost 8 bases and the V segment lost 6 bases, leaving 8 bases of the junction unmatched. The germline V gene has CDR1 LNHDA and CDR2 SQIVND (reference sequence). The length of the CDR3 is 14 residues. The CDR3 sequence: CASRAGTGWEKLFF. The CDR3, as DNA: TGTGCCAGTAGGGCCGGGACAGGATGGGAAAAACTGTTTTTT.

V and J are TRBV4-2 and TRBJ2-3, with TRBD1 identical over 9 bases. Germline loops: CDR1 LGHNA, CDR2 YNFKEQ. V shed 2 bases and J 4 bases; nucleotides not matched to a gene: 4. CDR3 length equals 15 residues. The CDR3 DNA reads as TGTGCCAGCAGCCAAAACAGGGGGCGACCAGATACGCAGTATTTT. Translating gives CASSQNRGRPDTQYF.

The rearrangement uses TRBV9 and TRBJ2-5; 12 bases are shared with TRBD2. This CDR3 contains 15 residues. The V gene end was trimmed by 4 bases and the J gene end by 11 bases; junction bases not matched to a gene: 12. CDR1 is SGDLS and CDR2 is YYNGEE in the germline V gene. The CDR3 reads CASSPPMTSGGPQYF. CDR3 sequence (DNA): TGTGCCAGCAGCCCCCCCATGACTAGCGGGGGACCTCAGTACTTC.

The rearrangement joins TRBV11-1 to TRBJ2-3; D possibly corresponds to TRBD2 (6 bases). CDR1 is SGHAT and CDR2 is FQDESV in the germline V gene (reference sequence). V was clipped by 2 bases and J by 4 bases, with 16 bases between them. This CDR3 has 16 residues. The CDR3 protein is CASSLSSAGGADTQYF. The CDR3 DNA reads as TGTGCCAGCAGCTTATCTAGCGCTGGTGGTGCAGATACGCAGTATTTT. The whole variable domain, remainder taken from reference TRBV11-1 and TRBJ2-3, is EAEVAQSPRYKITEKSQAVAFWCDPISGHATLYWYRQILGQGPELLVQFQDESVVDDSQLPKDRFSAERLKGVDSTLKIQPAELGDSAMYLCASSLSSAGGADTQYFGPGTRLTVL.

The V call is TRBV7-6, the J call TRBJ2-5; TRBD2 is a possible D gene (7 bases). Between the trimmed V and J ends, which lost 4 bases and 7 bases, there was a span of 28 bases. From germline, CDR1 is SGHVS and CDR2 FNYEAQ. This CDR3 has 18 amino acids. CDR3 residues: CASSSLVLGQQGGVTQYF. Written as DNA, the CDR3 is TGTGCCAGCAGCTCTTTAGTCCTCGGACAACAGGGAGGGGTGACCCAGTACTTC.

This chain links TRBV29-1 with TRBJ1-2, with D hard to call. This CDR3 has 11 amino acids. The germline V gene has CDR1 SQVTM and CDR2 ANQGSEA. V dropped 6 bases and J dropped 4 bases, with 9 bases sitting between them. The CDR3 DNA sequence: TGCAGCGTCTCCGGGTCCTATGGCTACACCTTC. Its protein is CSVSGSYGYTF.